This T cell receptor (beta chain) was identified during a study of T-cell memory formation after mild COVID-19. Background on the study: The study found TCR clusters largely donor specific.

About this clonotype itself: Its antigen is still unknown.

The CDR3 totals 15 residues. Germline CDR1 SEHNR, CDR2 FQNEAQ (reference sequence). V lost 5 bases to trimming and J lost 1 base; unmatched junction nucleotides: 3. General study points: Clones from the second wave (peaking day 37) had unconfirmed SARS-CoV-2 specificity.

TCRdb ran MiXCR on the 5' RACE reads and lists one entry per CDR3 protein. The sample holds more than 150,000 distinct CDR3 sequences; 20% to 25% are singletons and the top ten take more than 20%. The sequenced material came from PBMCs or a T cell subset sorted from them (not recorded which). V gene TRBV7-9 combines with J gene TRBJ2-4; 9 positions match TRBD1. The TCR originated in an adult woman who had mild COVID-19 (a few samples of this study predate the infection). Cell type and time point are not known. The CDR3 nucleotides are TGTGCCAGCAGCCCACAGGGGGCGGCCAAAAACATTCAGTACTTC. Translated: CASSPQGAAKNIQYF.